This T cell receptor beta chain was identified in a study of T cells in Graves' hyperthyroidism and ophthalmopathy. It was RNA transcripts that yielded the amplified TCR beta CDR3 regions. HTBI primers were the set used in a first-round RT-PCR of the TCR CDR3. TCRdb recomputed calls from the multiplex PCR reads with MiXCR, one row per CDR3 protein. This sample has almost 500,000 distinct CDR3 sequences, with 22% found just once. Any patient presenting with uncontrolled infection, other autoimmune disease, pregnancy or lactation was left out. Trimming cost V 6 bases and J 3 bases; bases outside gene matches: 0. Germline lookup yields CDR1 MNHNS and CDR2 SASEGT. The CDR3 contains 13 residues.

The chain is built from TRBV6-1 and TRBJ2-2, with 8 positions matching TRBD2. Sequenced material: blood. The sequence derives from a woman in her 70s with Graves' ophthalmopathy. CDR3 DNA: TGTGCCAGCAGCGGGAGGGACACCGGGGAGCTGTTTTTT. As protein: CASSGRDTGELFF.